This T cell receptor beta chain was observed in a study of early T cells in non-severe SARS-CoV-2 infection. Across the whole study: From unsorted whole blood, bulk RNA was sequenced, and the chains remained unpaired.

The TCR library protocol attached unique molecular identifiers to the individual cDNA molecules. One entry per CDR3 protein, called by TCRdb with MiXCR from the 5' RACE reads. The data show about 50,000 distinct CDR3 sequences, with roughly 9.3% seen just once and about 15% held by the top ten. This clonotype has a count of ten or more. Input material: whole blood. The receptor was isolated from an adult who was a healthcare worker with PCR-confirmed SARS-CoV-2 infection or an uninfected control (not recorded which).

The CDR3 protein is CASSQYSGSRQYF. The CDR3 bases are TGCGCCAGCAGCCAGTATAGCGGGAGTCGCCAGTATTTT. The rearrangement joins TRBV4-3 to TRBJ2-3; 9 bases agree with TRBD2. There are 13 residues in the CDR3. Germline V gives CDR1 LGHNA, CDR2 YSLEER. With V trimmed by 3 bases and J by 12 bases, 7 bases remained unmatched.